A single sample is the source of the 32 T cell receptor beta chains below, sequenced in a study of PD-L1 blockade in urothelial cancer. Regarding time point: peripheral blood 6 weeks after treatment start. Sequenced by immunoSEQ multiplex PCR; TCRdb stores in-frame clones only, minus some. Of about 25,000 clones detected, less than 85% appear once; the ten largest clones hold under 2%. This material consisted of PBMCs, taken around atezolizumab (anti-PD-L1) treatment. These receptors were obtained from a man between 65 and 80 years old with urothelial cancer.

This sequence joins TRBV30 and TRBJ2-7, with D unresolved. The CDR3 consists of 13 residues. The germline gives CDR1 GTSNPN, CDR2 SVGIG (reference sequence). Trimming pared 0 bases from V and 0 bases from J, leaving 6 bases between. The CDR3 region is CAWSVQASYEQYF. CDR3 coding DNA: TGTGCCTGGAGTGTTCAGGCCTCCTACGAGCAGTACTTC.

The rearrangement joins TRBV7-9 to TRBJ2-1; TRBD2 agrees at 10 bases. This CDR3 contains 15 residues. With 6 bases clipped from V and 8 bases from J, the junction kept 10 bases outside the gene matches. CDR1 is SEHNR and CDR2 is FQNEAQ in the germline V gene (reference sequence). In nucleotides, the CDR3 is TGTGCCAGCAGATTCAGCGGGAGGGCCTGGGATGAGCAGTTCTTC. Translating gives CASRFSGRAWDEQFF.

CDR3 region: CASSLPSYEQYF. CDR3 coding DNA: TGTGCCAGCAGTTTACCCAGCTACGAGCAGTACTTC. The V gene is TRBV27, the J gene TRBJ2-7; no clear D gene. This CDR3 is built from 12 residues. Trimming pared 2 bases from V and 3 bases from J, leaving 5 bases between. Germline assignment: CDR1 MNHEY and CDR2 SMNVEV (reference sequence).

This clone was picked up one time. This sequence joins TRBV7-6 and TRBJ2-1, with a weak D call TRBD2 (5 bases). Germline V gene lookup returns CDR1 SGHVS and CDR2 FNYEAQ. With 5 bases removed from V and 7 bases from J, the gap between germline ends came to 18 bases. The CDR3 length is 15 residues. The CDR3 sequence: CASSPTQRLFNEQFF. Here the CDR3 DNA reads TGTGCCAGCAGCCCGACTCAGCGGCTTTTTAATGAGCAGTTCTTC.

This clone was recorded only once. The chain joins TRBV11-2 to TRBJ1-1, with no clear D. Germline values: CDR1 SGHAT, CDR2 FQNNGV. With 0 bases removed from V and 11 bases from J, the gap between germline ends came to 13 bases. The CDR3 contains 13 residues. For the CDR3, the DNA is TGTGCCAGCAGCTTAGATAGGCAGGTCCGGGCTTTCTTT. This codes for CASSLDRQVRAFF.

The chain couples TRBV7-9 to TRBJ2-3; TRBD2 aligns across 7 bases. CDR1 SEHNR and CDR2 FQNEAQ come from the germline V gene (reference sequence). The CDR3 is 15 amino acids. The junction had 10 bases not matched to a gene; V was cut back by 5 bases and J by 5 bases. The CDR3 here is CASSRPGAGVDTQYF. The CDR3, as DNA: TGTGCCAGCAGCCGACCCGGGGCGGGAGTAGATACGCAGTATTTT.

The V call is TRBV10-3, the J call TRBJ2-3, with TRBD2 identical over 11 bases. The germline CDR1 and CDR2 sequences are ENHRY and SYGVKD. Trimming removed 3 bases from V and 1 base from J; junction bases left unmatched: 6. The CDR3 spans 17 residues. Here the CDR3 reads CAISDIAGGPGTDTQYF. CDR3 bases: TGTGCCATCAGTGATATAGCGGGAGGGCCCGGCACAGATACGCAGTATTTT.

This sequence joins TRBV6-5 and TRBJ2-7; 8 positions match TRBD2. The CDR3 sequence is 15 residues long. With 5 bases clipped from V and 0 bases from J, the junction kept 6 bases outside the gene matches. Germline V gene data show CDR1 as MNHEY and CDR2 as SVGAGI. The CDR3 nucleotides read TGTGCCAGCAGTAAAACTAGCGGCAGCTCCTACGAGCAGTACTTC. Translated, it gives CASSKTSGSSYEQYF.

V and J are TRBV18 and TRBJ1-1; D is unclear. This CDR3 is built from 15 residues. V was trimmed by 3 bases and J by 2 bases, leaving 13 bases between them. Germline CDR1 and CDR2: KGHSH and LQKENI. The CDR3 loop is CASSPLAEANTEAFF. The CDR3 DNA is TGTGCCAGCTCACCTCTAGCAGAGGCAAACACTGAAGCTTTCTTT.

This chain connects TRBV25-1 to TRBJ2-1; TRBD1 is a possible D gene (6 bases). The V end was cut by 4 bases, the J end by 7 bases, with 14 bases between. The CDR3 covers 14 residues. Germline CDR1 reads MGHDK; CDR2 reads SYGVNS. CDR3 loop: CASSAHRVGNEQFF. CDR3 sequence (DNA): TGTGCCAGCAGTGCCCACAGGGTAGGGAATGAGCAGTTCTTC.

This clone was recorded once. The chain uses TRBV5-1 and TRBJ1-5, with a tentative D call TRBD1 (5 bases). V shed 0 bases and J shed 7 bases, with 8 bases lying between them. From germline, CDR1 is SGHRS and CDR2 YFSETQ. The CDR3 is made up of 13 amino acids. This CDR3 reads CASSLEQGQPQHF. CDR3 nucleotides: TGCGCCAGCAGCTTGGAGCAGGGCCAGCCCCAGCATTTT.

The gene calls are TRBV6-1 and TRBJ2-7; D may be TRBD2 (5 bases). The germline V gene has CDR1 MNHNS and CDR2 SASEGT. The germline V and J ends were trimmed by 2 bases and 0 bases, with 8 bases remaining between them. The CDR3 consists of 14 residues. CDR3 protein: CASSESEGSYEQYF. DNA of the CDR3: TGTGCCAGCAGTGAATCAGAGGGCTCCTACGAGCAGTACTTC.

The gene calls are TRBV30 and TRBJ1-2, with TRBD1 matching over 10 bases. The CDR3 is 15 amino acids. V shed 0 bases, J shed 7 bases, and the junction held 8 bases outside the gene matches. CDR1 and CDR2 from the germline V gene are GTSNPN and SVGIG (reference sequence). The CDR3 DNA follows: TGTGCCTGGAGTGTAATGCGACAGGGGGCAGGTGGCTACACCTTC. This translates into CAWSVMRQGAGGYTF.

The CDR3 region has the DNA TGTGCCAGCAGCCCTAGCTCCGGGCAGGTAATCTCCTACGAGCAGTACTTC. Its translation is CASSPSSGQVISYEQYF. The chain has TRBV9 and TRBJ2-7; D is possibly TRBD2 (5 bases). V lost 4 bases, J lost 0 bases, and 20 bases lay in between. The CDR3 sequence is 17 residues long. CDR1 is SGDLS and CDR2 is YYNGEE in the germline V gene.

A single count supports this clone. This chain links TRBV28 with TRBJ1-4; TRBD1 matches at 7 bases. Per germline, CDR1 MDHEN and CDR2 SYDVKM. The V gene end was trimmed by 3 bases and the J gene end by 0 bases; junction bases not matched to a gene: 4. This CDR3 region has 16 residues. This CDR3 is CASSLDRSATNEKLFF. The CDR3 nucleotides are TGTGCCAGCAGTTTGGACAGGTCCGCAACTAATGAAAAACTGTTTTTT. The variable domain in full, completed from reference TRBV28 and TRBJ1-4, reads DVKVTQSSRYLVKRTGEKVFLECVQDMDHENMFWYRQDPGLGLRLIYFSYDVKMKEKGDIPEGYSVSREKKERFSLILESASTNQTSMYLCASSLDRSATNEKLFFGSGTQLSVL.

J is TRBJ2-3 and V is TRBV7-5; the D call TRBD2 from the table was never checked on the DNA. TRBV7-5 is noted as a pseudogene. This CDR3 is 19 amino acids long. The CDR3: CARSLMEGPDGDLTDTQYF. The CDR3, as DNA: TGTGCCAGAAGCTTAATGGAGGGCCCCGACGGAGACCTCACAGATACGCAGTATTTT.

The chain has TRBV6-5 and TRBJ2-1; weak D call: TRBD2 (7 bases). Germline-derived CDR1 and CDR2 are MNHEY and SVGAGI. Trimming removed 7 bases from V and 9 bases from J, with 19 bases in between. This CDR3 spans 14 amino acids. CDR3 nucleotide sequence: TGTGCCAGCAAGATGGGCGGGGGAGGGGGTGAGCAGTTCTTC. It specifies CASKMGGGGGEQFF.

The CDR3 DNA follows: TGTGCCAGCAGCTTAGATTTTCAGGGGGCGAGTGAAAAACTGTTTTTT. It specifies CASSLDFQGASEKLFF. The rearrangement links TRBV7-2 to TRBJ1-4; 8 nucleotides align to TRBD1. The CDR3 is made up of 16 amino acids. J gave up 7 bases and V 1 base, and 8 bases lay outside the gene matches. Germline CDR1 SGHTA, CDR2 FQGNSA.

This chain uses TRBV6-5 with TRBJ1-4, with TRBD1 identical over 7 bases. V was pared by 5 bases and J by 7 bases, with 10 bases of the junction left unmatched. The germline gives CDR1 MNHEY, CDR2 SVGAGI. The CDR3 has 15 residues. CDR3 in amino acids: CASSLTGDSSEKLFF. The CDR3 region has the DNA TGTGCCAGCAGTCTAACAGGGGACTCTAGTGAAAAACTGTTTTTT.

The genes are TRBV6-4 and TRBJ2-3, with a weak D call TRBD1 (5 bases). This CDR3 has 15 amino acids. Trimming cost V 4 bases and J 3 bases, with 14 bases left between them. CDR1 is MRHNA and CDR2 is SNTAGT in the germline V gene. The CDR3 nucleotides read TGTGCCAGCAGTGTTGTAGCAGCAGGGACAGATACGCAGTATTTT. It translates to CASSVVAAGTDTQYF.

For the CDR3, the DNA is TGTGCCAGCAGCTCCCTGACTAGCGGGGAGCAGTTCTTC. Amino acid sequence: CASSSLTSGEQFF. The genes are TRBV9 and TRBJ2-1, with 10 nucleotides matching TRBD2. There are 13 residues in the CDR3. The V and J ends lost 4 bases and 10 bases, in that order; junction bases with no gene match: 5. Germline assignment: CDR1 SGDLS and CDR2 YYNGEE.

The chain has TRBV4-2 and TRBJ1-4, with a weak D call TRBD1 (6 bases). Germline CDR1 reads LGHNA; CDR2 reads YNFKEQ. Between the trimmed V and J ends, which lost 0 bases and 8 bases, there was a span of 16 bases. The CDR3 is 16 residues long. CDR3 nucleotide sequence: TGTGCCAGCAGCCAAGAGTCAGGGGAGGGGGTAGAAAAACTGTTTTTT. Its protein product is CASSQESGEGVEKLFF.

J is TRBJ1-1 and V is TRBV21-1; TRBD1, as called in the table, went unchecked against the DNA. TRBV21-1 is termed a pseudogene. The CDR3 is 15 amino acids. The DNA of the CDR3 is TGTGCCAGCAGCAAAGAATCGCAGGGGGACACTGAAGCTTTCTTT. Its protein is CASSKESQGDTEAFF.

V is TRBV6-6 and J is TRBJ2-1, with D tentatively TRBD2 (7 bases). Looked up from germline, CDR1 is MNHNY and CDR2 is SVGAGI (reference sequence). The V and J ends lost 7 bases and 9 bases respectively, with 19 bases between them. There are 14 residues in the CDR3. DNA of the CDR3: TGTGCCAGCAAGATGGGCGGGGGAGGGGGTGAGCAGTTCTTC. Its protein product is CASKMGGGGGEQFF.

The chain recombines TRBV14 with TRBJ2-7; TRBD1 aligns across 9 bases. V lost 5 bases and J lost 5; bases outside the gene matches: 10. The germline CDR1 and CDR2 sequences are SGHDN and FVKESK. The CDR3 is 15 amino acids. The CDR3 DNA is TGTGCCAGCAGCGCGGCCGGGACAGGGTTTAACGAGCAGTACTTC. Protein sequence: CASSAAGTGFNEQYF.

CDR3 DNA: TGCGCCAGCAGCCAAGATCCACTTACTAGCGGGAGAAACTACGAGCAGTACTTC. Amino acid sequence: CASSQDPLTSGRNYEQYF. The chain has TRBV4-3 and TRBJ2-7, with 11 bases identical to TRBD2. J was trimmed by 3 bases and V by 0 bases; bases with no gene match: 10. The germline gives CDR1 LGHNA, CDR2 YSLEER. There are 18 residues in the CDR3.

CDR3 loop: CASSEGQYGTDTQYF. CDR3 bases: TGCGCCAGCAGCGAGGGACAGTATGGGACAGATACGCAGTATTTT. The gene calls are TRBV5-1 and TRBJ2-3, with 7 bases matching TRBD1. The CDR3 loop spans 15 amino acids. Germline V CDR1 and CDR2: SGHRS, YFSETQ. J gave up 3 bases and V 4 bases, and 8 bases lay outside the gene matches.

The V gene is TRBV9, the J gene TRBJ2-7; D gene unclear. This CDR3 contains 14 residues. CDR1 and CDR2 (germline): SGDLS, YYNGEE. Trimming removed 4 bases at V and 2 bases at J, with 13 bases between. CDR3 region: CASSPEVLPYEQYF. The CDR3 bases are TGTGCCAGCAGCCCTGAGGTACTACCCTACGAGCAGTACTTC.

This rearrangement joins TRBV18 to TRBJ1-5; D unresolved. CDR3 length: 14 residues. Germline V lookup: CDR1 KGHSH, CDR2 LQKENI. V was shortened by 6 bases and J by 5 bases, with 14 bases between the two germline ends. The CDR3 reads CASSVGGWDQPQHF. CDR3 DNA: TGTGCCAGCTCCGTGGGAGGCTGGGATCAGCCCCAGCATTTT.

This chain links TRBV5-1 with TRBJ2-1; TRBD1 matches at 7 bases. The V gene's germline CDR1 is SGHRS and CDR2 YFSETQ. V lost 0 bases, J lost 5 bases, and 2 bases stayed unmatched. The CDR3 totals 14 residues. For the CDR3, the DNA is TGCGCCAGCAGCTTGGGGCAGGGGGACAATGAGCAGTTCTTC. Its translation is CASSLGQGDNEQFF.

The chain links TRBV15 to TRBJ2-1; TRBD2 might be the D (5 bases). Germline loops: CDR1 LNHNV, CDR2 YYDKDF (reference sequence). V lost 6 bases, J lost 9 bases, and 9 bases lay in between. There are 11 residues in the CDR3. The CDR3: CATSLEGEQFF. The DNA for the CDR3 is TGTGCCACCAGTCTAGAGGGTGAGCAGTTCTTC.

V is TRBV12-2 and J is TRBJ2-1; the D call TRBD2 from the table was never checked on the DNA. TRBV12-2 is a listed pseudogene. This CDR3 has 16 residues. CDR3 in amino acids: CASRIGTSPVRDEQFF. Here the CDR3 DNA reads TGTGCAAGTCGTATAGGGACTTCCCCCGTCCGCGATGAGCAGTTCTTC.